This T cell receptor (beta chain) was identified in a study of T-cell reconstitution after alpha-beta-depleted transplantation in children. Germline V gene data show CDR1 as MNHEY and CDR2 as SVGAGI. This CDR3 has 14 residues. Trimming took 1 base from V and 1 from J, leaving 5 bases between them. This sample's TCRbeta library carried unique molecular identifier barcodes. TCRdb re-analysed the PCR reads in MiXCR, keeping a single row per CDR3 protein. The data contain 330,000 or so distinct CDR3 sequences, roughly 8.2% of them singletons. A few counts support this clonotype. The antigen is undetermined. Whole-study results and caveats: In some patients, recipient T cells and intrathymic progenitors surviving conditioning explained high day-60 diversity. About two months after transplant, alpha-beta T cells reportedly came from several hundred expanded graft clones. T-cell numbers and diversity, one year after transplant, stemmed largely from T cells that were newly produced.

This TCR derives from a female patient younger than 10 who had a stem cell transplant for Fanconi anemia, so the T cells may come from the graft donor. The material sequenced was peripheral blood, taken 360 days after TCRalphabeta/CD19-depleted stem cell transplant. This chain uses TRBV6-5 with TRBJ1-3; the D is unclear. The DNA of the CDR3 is TGTGCCAGCAGTTACTTGGGGTCTGGAAACACCATATATTTT. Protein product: CASSYLGSGNTIYF.